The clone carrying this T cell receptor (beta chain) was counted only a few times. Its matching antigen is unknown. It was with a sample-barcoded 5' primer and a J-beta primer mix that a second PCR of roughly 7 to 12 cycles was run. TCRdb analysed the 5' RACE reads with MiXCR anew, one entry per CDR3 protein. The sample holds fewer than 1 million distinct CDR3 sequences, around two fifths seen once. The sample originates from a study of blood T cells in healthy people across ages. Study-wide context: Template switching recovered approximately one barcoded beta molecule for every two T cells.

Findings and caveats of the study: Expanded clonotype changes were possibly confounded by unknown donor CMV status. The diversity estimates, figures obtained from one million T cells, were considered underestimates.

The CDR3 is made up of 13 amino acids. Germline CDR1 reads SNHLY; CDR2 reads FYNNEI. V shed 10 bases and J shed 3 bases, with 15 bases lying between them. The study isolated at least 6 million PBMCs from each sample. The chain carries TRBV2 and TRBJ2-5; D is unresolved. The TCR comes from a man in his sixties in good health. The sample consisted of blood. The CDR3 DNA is TGTGCCACCAACCCGGCCAGAGAAGAGACCCAGTACTTC. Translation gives CATNPAREETQYF.